The 24 T cell receptor beta chains in this list originate from one sample, sequenced in a study of T cell clusters in autoimmune cytopenias. Some 40,000 genome equivalents of blood DNA were amplified for TRB. Multiplex touch-down PCR amplified TRB using TRB-A and TRB-B pools in one tube. From the multiplex PCR reads, TCRdb lists one entry per CDR3 protein and no DNA. Its listing shows around 11,000 distinct CDR3 sequences. This same sample was also part of a study on T cell repertoires in aging, cancer and after chemotherapy.

Sequenced input: peripheral blood. The receptors here all came from a human donor in good health.

The chain employs TRBV27 and TRBJ2-7; as DNA is missing, the TRBD1 call by TCRdb cannot be tested. CDR1 is MNHEY, CDR2 SMNVEV, per germline (reference sequence). This CDR3 contains 14 residues. The CDR3 protein is CASKGRGGFDEQYF.

The chain recombines TRBV27 with TRBJ1-2; TCRdb proposes TRBD1, but this gene call is untestable without DNA. The germline V gene encodes CDR1 MNHEY and CDR2 SMNVEV (reference sequence). This CDR3 region has 15 residues. The CDR3 loop is CASSPLRLLRDGYTF.

This rearrangement joins TRBV6-1 to TRBJ2-2; lacking DNA, the TRBD1 call made by TCRdb goes unchecked. CDR3 size: 13 residues. Looked up from germline, CDR1 is MNHNS and CDR2 is SASEGT. This CDR3 reads CASEFRVTGELFF.

The gene calls are TRBV12-3 or TRBV12-4 and TRBJ1-2; TCRdb calls TRBD1, which cannot be checked without DNA. The CDR3 is 12 residues long. The CDR3 is CAISGRGHGYTF.

The rearrangement uses TRBV5-4 and TRBJ2-7; TCRdb reports TRBD2, a call that lacks DNA to check it against. CDR1 is SGHNT and CDR2 is YYREEE in the germline V gene (reference sequence). The CDR3 is 15 residues long. The CDR3: CASSFLPGPTYEQYF.

J is TRBJ1-3 and V is TRBV6-5. CDR3 length: 15 residues. Germline V gene sequence: CDR1 MNHEY, CDR2 SVGAGI. CDR3 residues: CASSYSEIPGNTIYF.

The chain combines TRBV6-1 with TRBJ2-1; the D call of TRBD2 rests on TCRdb alone, since no DNA is present to check it. The germline V gene has CDR1 MNHNS and CDR2 SASEGT. This CDR3 has 15 amino acids. CDR3 sequence: CASSGLAGGPGEQFF.

The chain employs TRBV12-3 or TRBV12-4 and TRBJ2-2; lacking DNA, the TRBD1 call made by TCRdb goes unchecked. The CDR3 runs to 15 residues. The CDR3 here is CASSLRGGITGELFF.

The CDR3 loop reads CASSYSTSGGAKETQYF. This chain links TRBV6-6 with TRBJ2-5; without DNA, the TCRdb call of TRBD2 cannot be checked. The CDR3 sequence is 17 residues long. Germline V gives CDR1 MNHNY, CDR2 SVGAGI (reference sequence).

The chain uses TRBV12-3 or TRBV12-4 and TRBJ2-7; there is no DNA to check the TCRdb D call of TRBD1. This CDR3 spans 15 amino acids. CDR3 in amino acids: CASSSRTGQSYEQYF.

The J gene is TRBJ2-7, the V gene TRBV6-5; without DNA, the TCRdb call of TRBD1 cannot be checked. Germline V gene lookup returns CDR1 MNHEY and CDR2 SVGAGI. The CDR3 consists of 15 residues. The CDR3 loop reads CASSYAGTGYYEQYF.

This chain links TRBV5-6 with TRBJ2-5; lacking DNA, the TRBD2 call made by TCRdb goes unchecked. The germline V gene has CDR1 SGHDT and CDR2 YYEEEE. The length of the CDR3 is 16 residues. CDR3 region: CASSLGAGLAEETQYF.

The V and J genes are TRBV5-5 and TRBJ1-1; the TCRdb D gene call, TRBD1, has no DNA to confirm it. The germline V gene has CDR1 SGHKS and CDR2 YYEKEE (reference sequence). The CDR3 loop spans 15 amino acids. CDR3 loop: CASSYGQFVDTEAFF.

J is TRBJ2-5 and V is TRBV6-1; TCRdb names TRBD1, which stays unverified in the absence of DNA. Germline values: CDR1 MNHNS, CDR2 SASEGT. The CDR3 sequence is 15 residues long. The CDR3 is CASSEDRGFQETQYF.

J is TRBJ1-4 and V is TRBV29-1; the D call of TRBD1 rests on TCRdb alone, since no DNA is present to check it. Germline CDR1 is SQVTM and CDR2 is ANQGSEA. The CDR3 consists of 14 residues. The CDR3 loop is CSVSRAGSNEKLFF. Filled out from reference TRBV29-1 and TRBJ1-4, the complete variable domain reads SAVISQKPSRDICQRGTSLTIQCQVDSQVTMMFWYRQQPGQSLTLIATANQGSEATYESGFVIDKFPISRPNLTFSTLTVSNMSPEDSSIYLCSVSRAGSNEKLFFGSGTQLSVL.

Measured by frequency, this clonotype is medium-sized (0.01 to 0.1%). The chain carries TRBV29-1 and TRBJ2-3; the TCRdb call, TRBD1, lacks DNA for checking. Germline V gene sequence: CDR1 SQVTM, CDR2 ANQGSEA. This CDR3 contains 17 residues. This CDR3 reads CSVPGQGASGSTDTQYF.

The genes are TRBV19 and TRBJ2-3. Germline CDR1 is LNHDA and CDR2 is SQIVND (reference sequence). CDR3 length: 12 amino acids. CDR3 loop: CASSIDVDTQYF.

The chain employs TRBV6-1 and TRBJ1-1; the D call from TCRdb, TRBD1, cannot be confirmed without DNA. The CDR3 contains 15 residues. Looked up from germline, CDR1 is MNHNS and CDR2 is SASEGT. The CDR3 spells CASIRTGMVGTEAFF.

V usage is TRBV19 and J usage is TRBJ2-3; the TRBD2 assignment by TCRdb is unverifiable without DNA. CDR3 length: 16 amino acids. Germline V gene lookup returns CDR1 LNHDA and CDR2 SQIVND (reference sequence). This chain's CDR3 is CASSKLAGGITDTQYF. Full variable domain (outside the CDR3, taken from reference TRBV19 and TRBJ2-3): DGGITQSPKYLFRKEGQNVTLSCEQNLNHDAMYWYRQDPGQGLRLIYYSQIVNDFQKGDIAEGYSVSREKKESFPLTVTSAQKNPTAFYLCASSKLAGGITDTQYFGPGTRLTVL.

J is TRBJ1-1 and V is TRBV15; TCRdb indicates TRBD1, and absent DNA this call remains unverified. Germline values: CDR1 LNHNV, CDR2 YYDKDF (reference sequence). The CDR3 consists of 16 residues. Here the CDR3 reads CATSRVGPGSGTEAFF.

The genes are TRBV19 and TRBJ2-2; the TRBD2 assignment by TCRdb is unverifiable without DNA. In germline, CDR1 is LNHDA, CDR2 SQIVND (reference sequence). CDR3 length: 14 amino acids. CDR3: CASSPGRVNGELFF. The whole variable domain, remainder taken from reference TRBV19 and TRBJ2-2, is DGGITQSPKYLFRKEGQNVTLSCEQNLNHDAMYWYRQDPGQGLRLIYYSQIVNDFQKGDIAEGYSVSREKKESFPLTVTSAQKNPTAFYLCASSPGRVNGELFFGEGSRLTVL.

The chain is built from TRBV6-2 or TRBV6-3 and TRBJ1-6. Germline V gene sequence: CDR1 MNHEY, CDR2 SVGEGT. The CDR3 is 14 residues long. The chain's CDR3 is CASSYSDGSSPLHF.

The chain combines TRBV29-1 with TRBJ1-2; TCRdb's assignment of TRBD1 cannot be checked, as there is no DNA. The germline V gene has CDR1 SQVTM and CDR2 ANQGSEA. The CDR3 totals 13 residues. The CDR3 sequence: CSVGGQGAPGYTF. The full variable domain, with the rest looked up from reference TRBV29-1 and TRBJ1-2, is SAVISQKPSRDICQRGTSLTIQCQVDSQVTMMFWYRQQPGQSLTLIATANQGSEATYESGFVIDKFPISRPNLTFSTLTVSNMSPEDSSIYLCSVGGQGAPGYTFGSGTRLTVV.

The chain uses TRBV5-5 and TRBJ2-2; as DNA is missing, the TRBD1 call by TCRdb cannot be tested. From germline, CDR1 is SGHKS and CDR2 YYEKEE (reference sequence). The CDR3 runs to 18 residues. The CDR3: CASSLVDVRTGPTGELFF. Variable domain in full (rest from reference TRBV5-5 and TRBJ2-2): DAGVTQSPTHLIKTRGQQVTLRCSPISGHKSVSWYQQVLGQGPQFIFQYYEKEERGRGNFPDRFSARQFPNYSSELNVNALLLGDSALYLCASSLVDVRTGPTGELFFGEGSRLTVL.